This T cell receptor beta chain is drawn from a study of a mutant IDH1 vaccine in newly diagnosed glioma. Deletions cut 1 base from V and 8 bases from J, with 20 bases between. The CDR3 contains 17 residues. Germline V gene lookup returns CDR1 KGHSH and CDR2 LQKENI. Clones were sequenced by immunoSEQ multiplex PCR, and TCRdb holds only the in-frame ones, with some missing. The sample includes approximately 58,000 clones, around four fifths of them seen just once. On this clone itself: Its specificity is unknown.

Time point defined: week 47, end of study. Vaccination comprised doses that each held 300 ug of mutant IDH1 20-mer peptide, plus topical imiquimod. The origin of this receptor is a man aged 25 to 45 with glioma. The starting material was PBMCs, obtained from a glioma patient whose treatment included an IDH1 peptide vaccine. The J gene is TRBJ1-4, the V gene TRBV18; a possible D gene is TRBD1 (5 bases). The CDR3 DNA reads TGTGCCAGCTCACCACGCCCTAGGACTCTCGGGGGGGAAAAACTGTTTTTT. Translation: CASSPRPRTLGGEKLFF.